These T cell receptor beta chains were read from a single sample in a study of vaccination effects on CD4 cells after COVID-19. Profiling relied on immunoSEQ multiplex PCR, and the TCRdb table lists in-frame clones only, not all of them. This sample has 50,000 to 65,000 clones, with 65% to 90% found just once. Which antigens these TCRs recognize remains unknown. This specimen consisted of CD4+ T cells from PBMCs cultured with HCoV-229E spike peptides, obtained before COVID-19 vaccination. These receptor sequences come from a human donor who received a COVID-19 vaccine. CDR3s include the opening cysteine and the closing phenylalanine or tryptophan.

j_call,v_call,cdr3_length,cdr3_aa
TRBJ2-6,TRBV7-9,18,CASSLYGTPRSGANVLTF
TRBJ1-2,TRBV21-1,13,CASSNRDRTGYTF
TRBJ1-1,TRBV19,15,CASQDRGVANTEAFF
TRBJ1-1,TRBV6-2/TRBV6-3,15,CASSTLGGLNTEAFF
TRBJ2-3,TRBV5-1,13,CASSLDSTDTQYF
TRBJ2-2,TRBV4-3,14,CASSFRPDTGELFF
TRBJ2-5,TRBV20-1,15,CSASVGGTSQETQYF
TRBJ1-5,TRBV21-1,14,CASPRGSLVEPQHF
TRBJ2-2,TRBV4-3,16,CASSRKTLTNTGELFF
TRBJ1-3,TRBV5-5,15,CASSLTGLTGNTIYF
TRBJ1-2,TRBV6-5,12,CASSYGDTGYTF
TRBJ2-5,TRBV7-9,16,CASSFRAGGLQETQYF
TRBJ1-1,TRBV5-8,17,CASSRKSRDSLNTEAFF
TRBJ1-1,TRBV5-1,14,CASSFGGGGTEAFF
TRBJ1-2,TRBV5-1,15,CASSLALDSTYGYTF
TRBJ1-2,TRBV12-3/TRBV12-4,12,CASSRGPGGYTF
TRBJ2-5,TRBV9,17,CASSAGTSGGLQETQYF
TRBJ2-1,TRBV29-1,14,CSVVGAGGWNEQFF
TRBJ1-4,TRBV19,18,CASSEAGTGITRYEKLFF
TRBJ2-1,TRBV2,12,CASATGSGEQFF
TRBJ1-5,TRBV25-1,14,CASSGATGVQPQHF
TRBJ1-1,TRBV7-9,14,CASSFGNRNTEAFF
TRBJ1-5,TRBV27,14,CASSYGRTNQPQHF
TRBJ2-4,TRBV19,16,CASSTMGQGEQNIQYF
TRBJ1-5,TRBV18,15,CASSATGDSNQPQHF
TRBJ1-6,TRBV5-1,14,CASSQTMVNSPLHF
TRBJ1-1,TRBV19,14,CASSIDGGRTEAFF
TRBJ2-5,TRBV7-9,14,CASSRDRGEETQYF
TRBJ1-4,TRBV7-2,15,CASSPTGTTNEKLFF
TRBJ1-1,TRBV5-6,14,CASSHRPVNTEAFF
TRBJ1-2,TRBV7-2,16,CASSLYRTADGYGYTF
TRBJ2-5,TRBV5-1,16,CASSSGPTVTQETQYF
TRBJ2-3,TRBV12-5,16,CASGIGLAGTSDTQYF
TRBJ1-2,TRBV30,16,CAWSHGDIVSNYGYTF
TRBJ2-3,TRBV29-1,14,CSVRGRSSTDTQYF
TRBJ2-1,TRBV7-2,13,CASSYLKRGEQFF
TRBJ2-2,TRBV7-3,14,CASSLSRDTGELFF
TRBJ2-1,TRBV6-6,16,CASRHEGTSLGNEQFF
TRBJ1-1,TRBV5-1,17,CASSLLSPDRGRTEAFF
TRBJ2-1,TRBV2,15,CASSEQGASYNEQFF
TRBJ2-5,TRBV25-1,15,CASSAYRDVQETQYF